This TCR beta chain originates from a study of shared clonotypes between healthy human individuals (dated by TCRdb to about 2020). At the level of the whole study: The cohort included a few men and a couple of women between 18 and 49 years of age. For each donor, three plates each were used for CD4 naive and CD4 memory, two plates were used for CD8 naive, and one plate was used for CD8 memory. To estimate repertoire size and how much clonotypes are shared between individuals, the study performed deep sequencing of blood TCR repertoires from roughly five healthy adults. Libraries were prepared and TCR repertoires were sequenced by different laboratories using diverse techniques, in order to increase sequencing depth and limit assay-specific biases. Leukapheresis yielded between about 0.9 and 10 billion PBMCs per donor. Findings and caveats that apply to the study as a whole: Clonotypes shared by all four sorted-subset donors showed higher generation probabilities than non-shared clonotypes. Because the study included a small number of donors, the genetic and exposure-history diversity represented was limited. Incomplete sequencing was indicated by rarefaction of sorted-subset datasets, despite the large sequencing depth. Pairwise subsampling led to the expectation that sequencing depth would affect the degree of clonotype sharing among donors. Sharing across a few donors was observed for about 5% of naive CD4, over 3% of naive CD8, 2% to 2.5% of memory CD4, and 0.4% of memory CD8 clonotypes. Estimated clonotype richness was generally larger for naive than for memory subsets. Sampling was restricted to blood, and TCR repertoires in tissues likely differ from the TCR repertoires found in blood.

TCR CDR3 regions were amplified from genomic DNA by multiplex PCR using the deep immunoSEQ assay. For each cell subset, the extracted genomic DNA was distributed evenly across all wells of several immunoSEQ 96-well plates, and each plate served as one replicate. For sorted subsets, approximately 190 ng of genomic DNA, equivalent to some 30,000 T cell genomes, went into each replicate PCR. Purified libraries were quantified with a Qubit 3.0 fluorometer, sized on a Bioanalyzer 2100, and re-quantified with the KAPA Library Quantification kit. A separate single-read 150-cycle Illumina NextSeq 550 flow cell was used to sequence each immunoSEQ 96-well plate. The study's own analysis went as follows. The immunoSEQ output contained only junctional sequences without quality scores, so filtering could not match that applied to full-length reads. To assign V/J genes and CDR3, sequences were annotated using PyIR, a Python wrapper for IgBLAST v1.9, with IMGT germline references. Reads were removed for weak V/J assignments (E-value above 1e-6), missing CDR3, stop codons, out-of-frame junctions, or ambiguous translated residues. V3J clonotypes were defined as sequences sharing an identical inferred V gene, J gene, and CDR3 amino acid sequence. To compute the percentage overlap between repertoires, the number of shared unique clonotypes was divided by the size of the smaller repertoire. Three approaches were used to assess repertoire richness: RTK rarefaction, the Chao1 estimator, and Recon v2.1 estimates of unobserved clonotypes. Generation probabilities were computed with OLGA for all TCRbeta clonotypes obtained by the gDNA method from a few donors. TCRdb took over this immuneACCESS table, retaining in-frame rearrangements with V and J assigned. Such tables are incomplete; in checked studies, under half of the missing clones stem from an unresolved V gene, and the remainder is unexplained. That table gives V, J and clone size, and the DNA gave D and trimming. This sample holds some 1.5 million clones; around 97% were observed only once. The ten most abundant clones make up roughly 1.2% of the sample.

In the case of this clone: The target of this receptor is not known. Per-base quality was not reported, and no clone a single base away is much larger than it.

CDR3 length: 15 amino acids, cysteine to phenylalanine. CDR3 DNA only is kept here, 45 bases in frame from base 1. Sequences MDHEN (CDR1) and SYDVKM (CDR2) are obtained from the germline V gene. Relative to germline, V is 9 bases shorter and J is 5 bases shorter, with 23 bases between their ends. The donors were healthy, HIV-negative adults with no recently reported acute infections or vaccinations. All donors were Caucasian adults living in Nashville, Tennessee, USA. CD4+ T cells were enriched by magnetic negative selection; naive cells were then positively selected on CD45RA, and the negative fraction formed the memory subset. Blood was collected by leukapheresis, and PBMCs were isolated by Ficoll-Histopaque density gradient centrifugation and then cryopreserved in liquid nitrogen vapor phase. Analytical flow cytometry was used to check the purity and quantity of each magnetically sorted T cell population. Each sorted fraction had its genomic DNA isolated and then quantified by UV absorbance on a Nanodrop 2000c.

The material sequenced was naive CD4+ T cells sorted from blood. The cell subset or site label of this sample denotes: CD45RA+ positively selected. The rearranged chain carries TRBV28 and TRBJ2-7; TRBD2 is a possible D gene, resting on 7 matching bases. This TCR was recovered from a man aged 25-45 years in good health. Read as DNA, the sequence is TGTGCCAGTCTTGGGGGGGCGGCGGGAACAAACGAGCAGTACTTC. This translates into CASLGGAAGTNEQYF.